This T cell receptor (beta chain) was recovered during a study of shared clonotypes between healthy human individuals. Each subset's genomic DNA was split evenly across several immunoSEQ plates. Original analysis: ImmunoSEQ sequences covered only the junction and lacked quality scores; filtering therefore differed. TCRdb keeps only in-frame clones here, not all; method: immunoSEQ multiplex PCR. Clonal size and the V and J genes are those of that table, whereas D and trimming came from the DNA. Counted here are about 2.3 million clones, 85% to 95% occurring once; the ten biggest clones make up around 0.38%. General study findings and limits: Clonotypes shared by all four sorted-subset donors had higher generation probabilities than non-shared clonotypes. Collection of samples was limited to blood; tissue repertoires likely differ.

Comments on this clone: Its antigen is as yet unknown.

This TCR derives from a man aged 18 to 35 in good health. Some clones in this sample may be carry-over from other donors' samples. Sequenced: naive CD4+ T cells from PBMCs. Subset indicated: CD45RA+ positively selected.

This CDR3 reads CATSTIGTASYEQYF. The CDR3 nucleotides read TGTGCCACCAGCACAATCGGGACAGCCTCCTACGAGCAGTACTTC. The chain links TRBV15 to TRBJ2-7, with 7 bases aligning to TRBD1. V was pared by 4 bases and J by 0 bases, with 6 bases of the junction left unmatched. The length of the CDR3 is 15 residues. Germline V lookup: CDR1 LNHNV, CDR2 YYDKDF (reference sequence).